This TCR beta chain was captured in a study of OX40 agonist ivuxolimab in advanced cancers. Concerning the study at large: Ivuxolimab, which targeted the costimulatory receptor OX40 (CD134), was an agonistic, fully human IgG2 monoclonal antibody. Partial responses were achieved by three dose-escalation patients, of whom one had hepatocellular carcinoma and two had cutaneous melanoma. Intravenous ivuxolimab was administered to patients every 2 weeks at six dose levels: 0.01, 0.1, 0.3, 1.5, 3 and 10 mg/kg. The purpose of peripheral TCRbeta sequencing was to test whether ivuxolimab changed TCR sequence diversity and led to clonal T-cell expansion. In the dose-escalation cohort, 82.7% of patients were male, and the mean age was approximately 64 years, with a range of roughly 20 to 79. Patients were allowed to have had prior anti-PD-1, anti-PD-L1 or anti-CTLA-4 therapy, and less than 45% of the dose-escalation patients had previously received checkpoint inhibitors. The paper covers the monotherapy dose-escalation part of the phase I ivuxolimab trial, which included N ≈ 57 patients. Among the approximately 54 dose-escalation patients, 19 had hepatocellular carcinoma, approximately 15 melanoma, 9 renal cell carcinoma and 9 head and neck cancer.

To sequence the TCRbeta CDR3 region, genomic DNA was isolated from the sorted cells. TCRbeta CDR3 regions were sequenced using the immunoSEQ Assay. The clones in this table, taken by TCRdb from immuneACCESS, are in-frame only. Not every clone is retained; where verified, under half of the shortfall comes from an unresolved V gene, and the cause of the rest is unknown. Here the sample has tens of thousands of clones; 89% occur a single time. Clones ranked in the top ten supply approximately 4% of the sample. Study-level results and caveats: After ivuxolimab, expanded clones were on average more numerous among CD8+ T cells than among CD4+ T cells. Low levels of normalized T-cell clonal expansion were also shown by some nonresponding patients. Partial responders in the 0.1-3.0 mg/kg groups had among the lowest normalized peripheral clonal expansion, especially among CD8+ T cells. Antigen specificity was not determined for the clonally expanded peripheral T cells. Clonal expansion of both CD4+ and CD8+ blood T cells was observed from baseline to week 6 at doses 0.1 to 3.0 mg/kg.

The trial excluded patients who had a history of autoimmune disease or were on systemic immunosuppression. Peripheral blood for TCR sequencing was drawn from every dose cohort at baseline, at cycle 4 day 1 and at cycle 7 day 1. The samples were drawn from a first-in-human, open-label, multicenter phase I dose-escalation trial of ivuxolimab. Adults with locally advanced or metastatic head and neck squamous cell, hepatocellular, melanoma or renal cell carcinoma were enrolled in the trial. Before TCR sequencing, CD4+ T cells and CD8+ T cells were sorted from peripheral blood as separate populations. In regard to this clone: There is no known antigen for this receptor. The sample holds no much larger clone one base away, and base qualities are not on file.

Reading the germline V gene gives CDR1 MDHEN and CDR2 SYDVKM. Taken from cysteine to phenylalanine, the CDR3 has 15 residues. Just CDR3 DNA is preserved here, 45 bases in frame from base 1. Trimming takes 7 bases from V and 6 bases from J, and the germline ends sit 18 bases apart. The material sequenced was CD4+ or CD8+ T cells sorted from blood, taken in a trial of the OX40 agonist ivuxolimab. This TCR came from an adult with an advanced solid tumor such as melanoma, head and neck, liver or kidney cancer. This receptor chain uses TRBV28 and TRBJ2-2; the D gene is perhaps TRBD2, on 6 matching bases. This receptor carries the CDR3 CASNSKGVAAGELFF. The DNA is TGTGCCAGCAACTCAAAAGGGGTAGCGGCCGGGGAGCTGTTTTTT.